Here is one TCR beta chain with its context. Profiled with immunoSEQ multiplex PCR; TCRdb holds only in-frame clones, not every one. This sample has about 250,000 clones, with about 80% found just once. This sample stems from a study of blood T cell repertoires in COVID-19. The CDR3 sequence is 19 residues long. V lost 1 base, J lost 4 bases, and 9 bases stayed unmatched. Germline assignment: CDR1 MGHRA and CDR2 YSYEKL. The chain recombines TRBV4-1 with TRBJ2-3, with 15 bases that match TRBD2. Sequences were obtained from PBMCs or T cells enriched from blood (not recorded which). This TCR was recovered from a woman aged 40 to 50 who had been exposed to COVID-19. The chain's CDR3 is CASSQGTSGGVGVADTQYF. The CDR3 DNA reads as TGCGCCAGCAGCCAAGGGACTAGCGGGGGGGTTGGTGTAGCAGATACGCAGTATTTT.